This TCR beta chain was recovered during a study of shared clonotypes between healthy human individuals. Libraries were prepared by immunoSEQ multiplex PCR; TCRdb keeps only in-frame clonotypes and omits some of them. The sample yields roughly 1.5 million clones, approximately 98% seen once. The CDR3 spans 13 residues. Trimming removed 3 bases at V and 14 bases at J, with 16 bases between. The V gene's germline CDR1 is LNHDA and CDR2 SQIVND (reference sequence). General study results and limits: Among the subsets, naive ones generally showed larger estimated richness than memory ones.

For this clone: The antigen is undetermined.

The specimen sequenced was naive CD4+ T cells sorted from blood. The subset: CD45RA+ positively selected. The clonotype comes from a man aged 25 to 40 in good health. The chain recombines TRBV19 with TRBJ2-2; D might be TRBD2 (5 bases). The CDR3 protein is CASSIPQFEGLFF. CDR3 nucleotide sequence: TGTGCCAGTAGTATCCCGCAGTTCGAGGGCCTGTTTTTT.